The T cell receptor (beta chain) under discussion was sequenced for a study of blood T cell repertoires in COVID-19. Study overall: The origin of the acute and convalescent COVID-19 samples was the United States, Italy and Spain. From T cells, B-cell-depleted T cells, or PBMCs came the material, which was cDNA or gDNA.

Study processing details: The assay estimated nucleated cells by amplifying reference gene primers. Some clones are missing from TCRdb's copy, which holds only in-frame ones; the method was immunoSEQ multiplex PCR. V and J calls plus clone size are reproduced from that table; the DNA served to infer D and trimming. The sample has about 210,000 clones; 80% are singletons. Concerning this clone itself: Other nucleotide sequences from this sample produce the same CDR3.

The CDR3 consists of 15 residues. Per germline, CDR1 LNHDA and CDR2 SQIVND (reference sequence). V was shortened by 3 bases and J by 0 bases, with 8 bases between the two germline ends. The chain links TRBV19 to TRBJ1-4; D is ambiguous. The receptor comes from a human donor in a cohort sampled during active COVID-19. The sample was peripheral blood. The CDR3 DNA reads TGTGCCAGTAGTATGGGCACAGCAACTAATGAAAAACTGTTTTTT. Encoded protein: CASSMGTATNEKLFF.